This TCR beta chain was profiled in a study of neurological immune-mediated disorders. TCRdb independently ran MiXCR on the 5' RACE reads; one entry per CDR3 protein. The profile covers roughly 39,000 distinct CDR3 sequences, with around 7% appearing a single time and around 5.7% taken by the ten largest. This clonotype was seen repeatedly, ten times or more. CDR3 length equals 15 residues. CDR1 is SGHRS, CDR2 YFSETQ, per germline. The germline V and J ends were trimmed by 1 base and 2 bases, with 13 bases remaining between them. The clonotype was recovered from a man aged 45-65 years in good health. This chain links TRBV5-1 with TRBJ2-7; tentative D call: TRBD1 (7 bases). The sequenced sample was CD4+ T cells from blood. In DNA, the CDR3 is TGCGCCAGCAGCTTGCAGGGGGGTACGACCTACGAGCAGTACTTC. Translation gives CASSLQGGTTYEQYF.